These 9 T cell receptor beta chains were sequenced from one sample in a study of tumor-infiltrating lymphocytes in localized non-small cell lung cancer. Generated by immunoSEQ multiplex PCR, the TCRdb table keeps only in-frame clones and is missing some. The table records about 5,800 clones, about 71% of them present only once. Input material: uninvolved lung tissue not adjacent to the tumor. All receptors derive from a human donor with non-small cell lung cancer.

The genes are TRBV30 and TRBJ1-4, with D possibly being TRBD1 (5 bases). V was pared by 5 bases and J by 11 bases, with 18 bases between. Germline assignment: CDR1 GTSNPN and CDR2 SVGIG (reference sequence). The CDR3 spans 13 residues. The chain's CDR3 is CAWGDGASKKLFF. In DNA form, the CDR3 reads TGTGCCTGGGGCGACGGGGCCTCAAAGAAACTGTTTTTT. Full variable domain (remainder filled in from reference TRBV30 and TRBJ1-4): SQTIHQWPATLVQPVGSPLSLECTVEGTSNPNLYWYRQAAGRGLQLLFYSVGIGQISSEVPQNLSASRPQDRQFILSSKKLLLSDSGFYLCAWGDGASKKLFFGSGTQLSVL.

The V gene is TRBV5-1, the J gene TRBJ2-1; D possibly corresponds to TRBD2 (6 bases). CDR3 length: 16 amino acids. V was pared by 1 base and J by 10 bases, with 21 bases between. Germline loops: CDR1 SGHRS, CDR2 YFSETQ. This chain's CDR3 is CASSLLSGVGGEEQFF. The CDR3 region has the DNA TGCGCCAGCAGCTTGCTATCGGGAGTTGGAGGAGAGGAGCAGTTCTTC.

The chain joins TRBV10-1 to TRBJ2-7, with TRBD2 matching 10 bases. Germline V gives CDR1 WNHNN, CDR2 SYGVQD (reference sequence). The V gene end was trimmed by 3 bases and the J gene end by 7 bases; junction bases not matched to a gene: 6. CDR3 length: 14 residues. The CDR3 is CASSDSGRLWEQYF. The CDR3 region has the DNA TGCGCCAGCAGTGATAGCGGGAGGCTGTGGGAGCAGTACTTC.

The CDR3 coding sequence is TGCGCCAGCAGCCACCCGGGACTAGCGGGAGGGCTCCTAAGCACAGATACGCAGTATTTT. Translated, it gives CASSHPGLAGGLLSTDTQYF. The rearrangement joins TRBV4-3 to TRBJ2-3; 16 positions agree with TRBD2. In germline, CDR1 is LGHNA, CDR2 YSLEER. V gave up 3 bases and J gave up 0 bases; unmatched junction bases: 9. The CDR3 covers 20 residues.

This clone is medium-sized. The chain combines TRBV19 with TRBJ2-1; 13 nucleotides agree with TRBD2. This CDR3 region has 15 residues. V was pared by 5 bases and J by 6 bases, with 4 bases of the junction left unmatched. Germline V gives CDR1 LNHDA, CDR2 SQIVND (reference sequence). CDR3 nucleotides: TGTGCCAGTAGTCCTAGGACTAGCGGGAGCAATGAGCAGTTCTTC. This codes for CASSPRTSGSNEQFF.

This clone was picked up a small number of times. The chain couples TRBV7-2 to TRBJ2-5; the D gene is possibly TRBD1 (6 bases). The germline V and J ends were trimmed by 5 bases and 2 bases, with 15 bases remaining between them. This CDR3 contains 15 residues. Germline V CDR1 and CDR2: SGHTA, FQGNSA. In DNA, the CDR3 is TGTGCCAGCAGCCCGTCCTACAGGGAACAAGAGACCCAGTACTTC. It translates to CASSPSYREQETQYF.

This clone was detected once. The chain couples TRBV7-6 to TRBJ1-1; D call uncertain. This CDR3 region has 14 residues. Trimming pared 5 bases from V and 0 bases from J, leaving 10 bases between. CDR1 is SGHVS and CDR2 is FNYEAQ in the germline V gene. This CDR3 reads CASSPTGMNTEAFF. The CDR3 nucleotides read TGTGCCAGCAGCCCAACGGGAATGAACACTGAAGCTTTCTTT.

This rearrangement joins TRBV11-2 to TRBJ2-5, with D tentatively TRBD1 (5 bases). V lost 5 bases, J lost 5 bases, and 12 bases lay in between. The germline CDR1 and CDR2 sequences are SGHAT and FQNNGV. The CDR3 spans 13 residues. The CDR3 bases are TGTGCCAGCAGCCCCTCACCAGGGGAGACCCAGTACTTC. It specifies CASSPSPGETQYF. The full variable domain, completed using reference TRBV11-2 and TRBJ2-5, is EAGVAQSPRYKIIEKRQSVAFWCNPISGHATLYWYQQILGQGPKLLIQFQNNGVVDDSQLPKDRFSAERLKGVDSTLKIQPAKLEDSAVYLCASSPSPGETQYFGPGTRLLVL.

This chain joins TRBV28 and TRBJ1-2; D perhaps matches TRBD1 (5 bases). This CDR3 is built from 17 residues. Per the germline V gene, CDR1 is MDHEN and CDR2 is SYDVKM. The V end lost 7 bases, the J end lost 3 bases, and 24 bases lay between the germline ends. This chain's CDR3 is CASTKMRGNGVDYGYTF. CDR3 nucleotides: TGTGCCAGCACCAAAATGAGGGGAAATGGCGTCGACTATGGCTACACCTTC.